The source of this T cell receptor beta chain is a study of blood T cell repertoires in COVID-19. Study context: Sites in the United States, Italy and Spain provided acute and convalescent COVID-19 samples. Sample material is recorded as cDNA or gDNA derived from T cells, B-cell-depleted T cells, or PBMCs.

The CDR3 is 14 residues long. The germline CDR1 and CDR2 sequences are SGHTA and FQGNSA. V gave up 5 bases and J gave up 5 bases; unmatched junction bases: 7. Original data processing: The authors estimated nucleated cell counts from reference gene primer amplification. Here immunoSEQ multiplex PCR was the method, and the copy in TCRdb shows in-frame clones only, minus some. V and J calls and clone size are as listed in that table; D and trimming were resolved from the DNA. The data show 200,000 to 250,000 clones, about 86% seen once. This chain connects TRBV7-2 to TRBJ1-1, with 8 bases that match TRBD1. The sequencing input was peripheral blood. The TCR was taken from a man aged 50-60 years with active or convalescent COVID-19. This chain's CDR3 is CASSPGQGTTEAFF. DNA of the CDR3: TGTGCCAGCAGCCCCGGACAGGGAACGACTGAAGCTTTCTTT.